A single sample is the source of the 18 T cell receptor beta chains below, sequenced in a study of low-dose radiotherapy and immunotherapy resistance in tumors. Alpha and beta chains were covered, as first-strand cDNA relied on TRAV- and TRBV-specific primers. For amplifying TCRs, the PCR ran for about 20 cycles with Phusion, which was used together with a constant-region primer and the adapter on the V primers. TCRdb redid the calling of the reads with MiXCR, one entry per CDR3 protein. This sample has around 80,000 distinct CDR3 sequences; roughly 17% occur once, and the top ten carry approximately 1.5%. Time point defined: after trial treatment. Treatment meaning: LDRT plus nivolumab, ipilimumab, low-dose cyclophosphamide and aspirin (RACIN trial). Sequences were derived from PBMCs, sampled after low-dose radiotherapy plus immunotherapy. The receptors derive from a male donor with prostate cancer.

This clonotype came up many times. V usage is TRBV4-1 and J usage is TRBJ2-5; D is tentatively TRBD1 or TRBD2 (5 bases each). Germline assignment: CDR1 MGHRA and CDR2 YSYEKL. The CDR3 covers 14 residues. With 4 bases removed from V and 3 bases from J, the gap between germline ends came to 12 bases. Here the CDR3 DNA reads TGCGCCAGCAGCCCCACGTGGGGGAAAGAGACCCAGTACTTC. Translation: CASSPTWGKETQYF.

The sample holds many counts of this clonotype. V usage is TRBV4-1 and J usage is TRBJ2-7, with 7 bases matching TRBD1. The junction had 2 bases not matched to a gene; V was cut back by 1 base and J by 2 bases. Germline lookup yields CDR1 MGHRA and CDR2 YSYEKL. This CDR3 has 14 residues. CDR3 region: CASSQVGTAYEQYF. DNA for the CDR3: TGCGCCAGCAGCCAAGTTGGGACAGCCTACGAGCAGTACTTC.

This clonotype was seen many times. V usage is TRBV14 and J usage is TRBJ2-7, with 8 nucleotides matching TRBD2. The CDR3 is made up of 15 amino acids. In germline, CDR1 is SGHDN, CDR2 FVKESK. V trimming: 3 bases; J trimming: 0 bases; junction bases outside the gene matches: 4. The CDR3 reads CASSHIAGNSYEQYF. CDR3 nucleotide sequence: TGTGCCAGCAGCCATATAGCGGGAAACTCCTACGAGCAGTACTTC.

This clonotype was counted many times. The chain recombines TRBV11-2 with TRBJ2-7; TRBD2 matches 14 bases. Per germline, CDR1 SGHAT and CDR2 FQNNGV. The CDR3 totals 18 residues. The V gene end was trimmed by 1 base and the J gene end by 2 bases; junction bases not matched to a gene: 7. CDR3 bases: TGTGCCAGCAGCTTAGGGGGGCGACTAGCGGGAGGGCCCTACGAGCAGTACTTC. It codes for CASSLGGRLAGGPYEQYF. The whole variable domain, filled in from reference TRBV11-2 and TRBJ2-7, reads EAGVAQSPRYKIIEKRQSVAFWCNPISGHATLYWYQQILGQGPKLLIQFQNNGVVDDSQLPKDRFSAERLKGVDSTLKIQPAKLEDSAVYLCASSLGGRLAGGPYEQYFGPGTRLTVT.

This clonotype was detected many times. The J gene is TRBJ2-3, the V gene TRBV2; TRBD2 matches at 10 bases. CDR1 and CDR2 from the germline V gene are SNHLY and FYNNEI. The trim removed 5 bases at V and 1 base at J, leaving 6 bases unmatched. This CDR3 is 16 amino acids long. The CDR3: CASSPLAGDRTDTQYF. The CDR3 DNA reads TGTGCCAGCAGTCCCCTAGCGGGAGATCGCACAGATACGCAGTATTTT.

Many counts were recorded for this clonotype. The genes are TRBV28 and TRBJ1-2, with D perhaps matching TRBD1 (5 bases). The V and J ends lost 8 bases and 5 bases respectively, with 18 bases between them. The CDR3 covers 14 residues. Looked up from germline, CDR1 is MDHEN and CDR2 is SYDVKM. CDR3 DNA sequence: TGTGCCAGCTACCTCCAGGGTGTCCCTTATGGCTACACCTTC. Translation: CASYLQGVPYGYTF.

This clonotype was detected ten times or more. The chain joins TRBV28 to TRBJ1-4; perhaps TRBD1 as D (6 bases). Germline loops: CDR1 MDHEN, CDR2 SYDVKM. The CDR3 extends over 11 amino acids. CDR3 nucleotide sequence: TGTGTTGTACAGGGTAATGAAAAACTGTTTTTT. Translating it yields CVVQGNEKLFF.

V gene TRBV18 combines with J gene TRBJ2-1, with 12 bases that match TRBD2. Germline lookup yields CDR1 KGHSH and CDR2 LQKENI. V lost 0 bases to trimming and J lost 10 bases; unmatched junction nucleotides: 4. The CDR3 runs to 15 residues. The CDR3 reads CASSPPLAGGPEQFF. The CDR3 coding sequence is TGTGCCAGCTCACCACCTCTAGCGGGAGGGCCCGAGCAGTTCTTC.

In this sample, this clonotype turned up many times. The chain has TRBV28 and TRBJ1-5; 10 bases map to TRBD1. The germline CDR1 and CDR2 sequences are MDHEN and SYDVKM. With 2 bases clipped from V and 7 bases from J, the junction kept 5 bases outside the gene matches. The CDR3 consists of 15 residues. This CDR3 reads CASSLPGQGYQPQHF. CDR3 coding DNA: TGTGCCAGCAGTTTACCGGGACAGGGGTACCAGCCCCAGCATTTT.

This clonotype was seen many times. The chain joins TRBV29-1 to TRBJ2-6; the match to TRBD2 covers 11 bases. The CDR3 is 16 residues long. J was trimmed by 1 base and V by 5 bases; bases with no gene match: 4. CDR1 SQVTM and CDR2 ANQGSEA come from the germline V gene. The CDR3 loop reads CSVLAGGRSGANVLTF. The CDR3, as DNA: TGCAGCGTTCTAGCGGGAGGACGGTCTGGGGCCAACGTCCTGACTTTC.

This clonotype was counted many times. The V gene is TRBV7-3, the J gene TRBJ2-1; D is possibly TRBD1 or TRBD2 (5 bases each). Germline-derived CDR1 and CDR2 are SGHTA and FQGTGA. V shed 5 bases and J shed 3 bases, with 11 bases lying between them. CDR3 size: 14 residues. The CDR3 nucleotides are TGTGCCAGCAGCAAGGGACGGGACTACAATGAGCAGTTCTTC. Its protein is CASSKGRDYNEQFF.

The chain couples TRBV28 to TRBJ1-6; D is unclear. This CDR3 contains 15 residues. The V end was cut by 7 bases, the J end by 4 bases, with 14 bases between. Germline V gene data show CDR1 as MDHEN and CDR2 as SYDVKM. CDR3 sequence: CASTKGYQYNSPLHF. The CDR3 DNA sequence: TGTGCCAGCACTAAGGGCTACCAGTATAATTCACCCCTCCACTTT.

The table lists this clonotype with many counts. The rearrangement uses TRBV24-1 and TRBJ1-2, with a weak D call TRBD1 (5 bases). V lost 3 bases and J lost 4, with 8 bases in between. Germline V CDR1 and CDR2: KGHDR, SFDVKD. CDR3 length equals 13 residues. The CDR3 DNA follows: TGTGCCACCAGTGATACCGACAGCTATGGCTACACCTTC. Amino acids: CATSDTDSYGYTF.

This clonotype was found once. With a far larger clone one base away, a read error is the likely cause. V is TRBV3-1 and J is TRBJ2-3; D is possibly TRBD2 (6 bases). Trimming stripped 10 bases from V and 2 bases from J, with 19 bases between. The CDR3 runs 15 residues. CDR1 LGHDT and CDR2 YNNKEL come from the germline V gene (reference sequence). The CDR3, as DNA: TGTGCCACCACCCCGGCTAGCGAGTACACAGATACGCAGTATTTT. Translation: CATTPASEYTDTQYF.

This clonotype was seen only a few times. The J gene is TRBJ2-2, the V gene TRBV19, with D unresolved. The V end was cut by 5 bases, the J end by 5 bases, with 12 bases between. The CDR3 has 14 amino acids. From germline, CDR1 is LNHDA and CDR2 SQIVND (reference sequence). The CDR3 loop reads CASSLRATTGELFF. The CDR3 DNA follows: TGTGCCAGTAGTCTAAGGGCCACGACCGGGGAGCTGTTTTTT. Drawing the rest from reference TRBV19 and TRBJ2-2, the complete variable domain is DGGITQSPKYLFRKEGQNVTLSCEQNLNHDAMYWYRQDPGQGLRLIYYSQIVNDFQKGDIAEGYSVSREKKESFPLTVTSAQKNPTAFYLCASSLRATTGELFFGEGSRLTVL.

This clonotype was seen at least ten times. CDR3 region: CASRSRDTQYF. CDR3 nucleotide sequence: TGTGCCAGCAGATCTAGAGATACGCAGTATTTT. The chain links TRBV28 to TRBJ2-3; D is unclear. Germline CDR1 MDHEN, CDR2 SYDVKM. CDR3 length equals 11 residues. Trimming cost V 6 bases and J 5 bases, with 6 bases left between them.

A word on this clonotype: One base separates it from a far larger clone, so it is likely a read error. This chain uses TRBV2 with TRBJ2-7; D ambiguous. The V end was cut by 9 bases, the J end by 7 bases, with 10 bases between. The CDR3 loop spans 10 amino acids. Germline V gene sequence: CDR1 SNHLY, CDR2 FYNNEI. The CDR3 DNA reads TGTGCCAGTAGGACCTCTGAGCAGTACTTC. Translating gives CASRTSEQYF.

This clonotype was counted many times. The rearrangement links TRBV29-1 to TRBJ2-1; maybe TRBD2 (6 bases). Trimming shortened V by 4 bases and J by 6 bases, and 16 bases separated the two germline ends. Germline V CDR1 and CDR2: SQVTM, ANQGSEA. The CDR3 consists of 14 residues. CDR3 in DNA: TGCAGCGTTGCGTCTGGGACTGGAGGCAATGAGCAGTTCTTC. Amino acid sequence: CSVASGTGGNEQFF.